This T cell receptor (beta chain) is drawn from a study of blood T cell repertoires in COVID-19. About the study: Whether acute or convalescent, the COVID-19 samples came from the United States, Italy and Spain. T cells, B-cell-depleted T cells, or PBMCs supplied cDNA or gDNA.

In the source study's methods: Reference gene primer amplification yielded estimated nucleated cell counts. Clones were read by immunoSEQ multiplex PCR, and TCRdb kept only the in-frame ones, dropping some. V and J calls and clone size come straight from that table; D and trimming were deduced from the DNA. The sample holds about 120,000 clones, about two thirds seen once. Germline CDR1 SGHNT, CDR2 YENEEA. Trimming took off 5 bases at V and 4 bases at J, with 6 bases between the two ends. This CDR3 has 11 amino acids. This clone was seen at least ten times. The clonotype comes from a human donor with acute or convalescent COVID-19. The donor label of this sample is uncertain. This rearrangement joins TRBV11-3 to TRBJ2-7; D not certain. Sequenced sample: peripheral blood. CDR3 loop: CASSPSYEQYF. The DNA of the CDR3 is TGTGCCAGCAGCCCCAGTTACGAGCAGTACTTC.